Described below is a single TCR beta chain sequence and its context. Trimming removed 1 base from V and 4 bases from J, with 7 bases in between. This CDR3 region has 13 residues. The germline CDR1 and CDR2 sequences are SEHNR and FQNEAQ (reference sequence). The data originate from a study of control samples from healthy donors and cancer patients. Profiling relied on immunoSEQ multiplex PCR, and the TCRdb table lists in-frame clones only, not all of them. This sample yields roughly 34,000 clones, of which about 86% are seen a single time; 1.6% belongs to the top ten. The source material was PBMCs. The source of this sequence is a woman in her thirties or forties with lung cancer. V is TRBV7-9 and J is TRBJ1-2, with D unresolved. CDR3 in amino acids: CASSLDQAYGYTF. As DNA, the CDR3 is TGTGCCAGCAGCTTAGATCAGGCCTATGGCTACACCTTC.